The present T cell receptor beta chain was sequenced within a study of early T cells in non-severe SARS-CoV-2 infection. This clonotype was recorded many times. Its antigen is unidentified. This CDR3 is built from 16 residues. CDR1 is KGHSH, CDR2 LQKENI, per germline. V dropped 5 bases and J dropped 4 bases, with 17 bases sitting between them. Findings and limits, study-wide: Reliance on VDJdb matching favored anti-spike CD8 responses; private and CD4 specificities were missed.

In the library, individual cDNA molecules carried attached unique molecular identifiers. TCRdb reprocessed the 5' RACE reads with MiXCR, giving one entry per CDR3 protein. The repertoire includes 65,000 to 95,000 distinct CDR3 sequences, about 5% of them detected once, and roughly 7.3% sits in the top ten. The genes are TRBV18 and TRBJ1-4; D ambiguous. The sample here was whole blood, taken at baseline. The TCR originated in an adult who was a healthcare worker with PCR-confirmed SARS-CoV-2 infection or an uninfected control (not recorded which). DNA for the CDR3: TGTGCCAGCTCATCCAAAGCTAACCCTGTTAATGAAAAACTGTTTTTT. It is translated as CASSSKANPVNEKLFF.